This T cell receptor beta chain was obtained from a study of blood T cell repertoires in COVID-19. Looking at the study overall: Samples taken during acute and convalescent COVID-19 were collected in the United States, Italy and Spain. Sources were T cells, B-cell-depleted T cells, or PBMCs; the material itself was cDNA or gDNA.

The CDR3 extends over 14 amino acids. Germline CDR1 and CDR2: KGHSH and LQKENI. V shed 1 base and J shed 4 bases, with 10 bases lying between them. Only a few counts were recorded for this clone. The authors' processing: Using reference gene primer amplification, nucleated cell counts were estimated. TCRdb's copy holds only in-frame clones and misses some; the assay was immunoSEQ multiplex PCR. V, J and clone size are taken as reported in that table, and D and trimming were inferred from the DNA itself. This table has some 180,000 clones, about four fifths appearing once. The material sequenced was peripheral blood. The sequence derives from an elderly woman with acute or convalescent COVID-19. V is TRBV18 and J is TRBJ1-1; D possibly corresponds to TRBD1 (5 bases). DNA for the CDR3: TGTGCCAGCTCACCACAGGGACTAGGCACTGAAGCTTTCTTT. It yields the protein CASSPQGLGTEAFF.